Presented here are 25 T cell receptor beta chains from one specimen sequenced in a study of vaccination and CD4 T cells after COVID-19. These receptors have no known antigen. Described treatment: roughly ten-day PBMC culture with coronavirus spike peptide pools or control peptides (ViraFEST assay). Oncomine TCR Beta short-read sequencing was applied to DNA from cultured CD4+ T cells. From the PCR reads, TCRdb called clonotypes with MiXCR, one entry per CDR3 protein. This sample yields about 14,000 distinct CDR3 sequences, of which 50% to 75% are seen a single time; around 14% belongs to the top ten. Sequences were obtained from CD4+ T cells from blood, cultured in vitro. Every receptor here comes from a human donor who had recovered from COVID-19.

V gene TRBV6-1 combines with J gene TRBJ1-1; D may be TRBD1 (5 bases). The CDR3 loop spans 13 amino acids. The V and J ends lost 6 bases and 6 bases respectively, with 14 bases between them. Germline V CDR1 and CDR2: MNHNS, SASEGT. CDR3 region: CASRGTARSEAFF. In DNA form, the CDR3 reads TGTGCCAGCAGAGGGACGGCGAGGTCTGAAGCTTTCTTT.

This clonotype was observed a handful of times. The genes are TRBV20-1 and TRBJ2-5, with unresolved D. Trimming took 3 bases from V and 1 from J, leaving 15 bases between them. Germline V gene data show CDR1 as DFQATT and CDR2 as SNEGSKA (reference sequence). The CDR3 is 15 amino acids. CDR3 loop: CSASPDGELQETQYF. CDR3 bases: TGCAGTGCTAGTCCCGACGGCGAACTCCAAGAGACCCAGTACTTC.

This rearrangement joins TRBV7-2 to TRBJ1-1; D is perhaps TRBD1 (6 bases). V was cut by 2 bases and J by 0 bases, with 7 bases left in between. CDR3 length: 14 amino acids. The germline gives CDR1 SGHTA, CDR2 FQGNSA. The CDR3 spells CASSLTGMNTEAFF. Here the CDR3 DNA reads TGTGCCAGCAGCTTAACAGGGATGAACACTGAAGCTTTCTTT.

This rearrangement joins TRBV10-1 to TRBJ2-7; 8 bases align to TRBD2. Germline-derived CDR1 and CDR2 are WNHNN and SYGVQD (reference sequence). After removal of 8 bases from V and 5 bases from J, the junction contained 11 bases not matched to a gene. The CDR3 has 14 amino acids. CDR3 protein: CASRGAGVHHEQYF. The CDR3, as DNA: TGCGCCAGCCGCGGAGCGGGAGTACACCACGAGCAGTACTTC.

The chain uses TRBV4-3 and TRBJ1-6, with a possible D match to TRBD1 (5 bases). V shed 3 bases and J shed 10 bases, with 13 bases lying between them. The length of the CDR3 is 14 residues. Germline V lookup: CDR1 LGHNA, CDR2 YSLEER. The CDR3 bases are TGCGCCAGCAGCCAGTGGCAGGGTGGGTCACCCCTCCACTTT. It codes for CASSQWQGGSPLHF.

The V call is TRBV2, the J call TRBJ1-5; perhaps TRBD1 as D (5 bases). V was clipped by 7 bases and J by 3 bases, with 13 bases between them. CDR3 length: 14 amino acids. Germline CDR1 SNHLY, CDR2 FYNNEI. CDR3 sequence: CASTPGTDNQPQHF. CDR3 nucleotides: TGTGCCAGCACCCCCGGGACGGACAATCAGCCCCAGCATTTT.

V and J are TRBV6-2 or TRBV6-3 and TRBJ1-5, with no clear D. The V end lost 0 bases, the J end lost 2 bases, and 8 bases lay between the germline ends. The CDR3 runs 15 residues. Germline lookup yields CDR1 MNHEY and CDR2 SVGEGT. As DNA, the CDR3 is TGTGCCAGCAGTTACTCGGGATACCGCAATCAGCCCCAGCATTTT. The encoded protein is CASSYSGYRNQPQHF.

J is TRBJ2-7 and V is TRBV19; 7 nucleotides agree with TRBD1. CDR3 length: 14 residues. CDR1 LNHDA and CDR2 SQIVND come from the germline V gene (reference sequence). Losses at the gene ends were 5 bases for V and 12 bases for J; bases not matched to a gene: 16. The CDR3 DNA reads TGTGCCAGTAGTGCCACCGGGACAGCCCTCGGTGCGTACTTC. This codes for CASSATGTALGAYF.

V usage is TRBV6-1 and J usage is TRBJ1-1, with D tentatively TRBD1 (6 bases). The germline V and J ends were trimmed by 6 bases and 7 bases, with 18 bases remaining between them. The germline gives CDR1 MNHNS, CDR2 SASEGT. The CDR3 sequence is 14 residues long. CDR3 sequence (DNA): TGTGCCAGCAGGGGACATCGGGGCACAGATGAAGCTTTCTTT. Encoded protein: CASRGHRGTDEAFF.

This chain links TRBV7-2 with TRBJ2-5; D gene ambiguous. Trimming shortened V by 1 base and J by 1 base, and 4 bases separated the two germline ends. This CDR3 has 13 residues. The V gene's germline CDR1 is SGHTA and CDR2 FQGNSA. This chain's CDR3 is CASSLVSQETQYF. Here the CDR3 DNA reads TGTGCCAGCAGCTTAGTCAGCCAAGAGACCCAGTACTTC.

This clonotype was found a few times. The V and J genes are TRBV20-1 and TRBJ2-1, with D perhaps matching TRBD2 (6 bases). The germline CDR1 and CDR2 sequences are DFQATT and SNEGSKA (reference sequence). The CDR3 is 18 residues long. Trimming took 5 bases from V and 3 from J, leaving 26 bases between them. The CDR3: CSAQQISRATRYYNEQFF. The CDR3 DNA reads TGCAGTGCTCAACAAATCTCCAGGGCGACTAGATACTACAATGAGCAGTTCTTC.

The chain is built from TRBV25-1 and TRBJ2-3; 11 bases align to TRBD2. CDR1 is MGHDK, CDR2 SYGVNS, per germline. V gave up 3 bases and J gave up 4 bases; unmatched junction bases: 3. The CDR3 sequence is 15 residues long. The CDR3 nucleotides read TGTGCCAGCAGTGAGACTAGCGGGATTCCAGATACGCAGTATTTT. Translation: CASSETSGIPDTQYF.

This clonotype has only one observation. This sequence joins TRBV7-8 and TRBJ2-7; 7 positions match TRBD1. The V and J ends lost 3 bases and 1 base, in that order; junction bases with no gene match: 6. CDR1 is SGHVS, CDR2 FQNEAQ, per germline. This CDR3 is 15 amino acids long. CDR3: CASSFPGQRSYEQYF. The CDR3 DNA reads TGTGCCAGCAGCTTCCCGGGACAGCGATCCTACGAGCAGTACTTC.

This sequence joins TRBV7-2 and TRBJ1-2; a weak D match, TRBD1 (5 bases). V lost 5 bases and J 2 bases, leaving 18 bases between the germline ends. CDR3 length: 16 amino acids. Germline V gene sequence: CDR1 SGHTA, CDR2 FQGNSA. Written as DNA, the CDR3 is TGTGCCAGCAGCCTGATGAACAGGATCCCGAACTATGGCTACACCTTC. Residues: CASSLMNRIPNYGYTF.

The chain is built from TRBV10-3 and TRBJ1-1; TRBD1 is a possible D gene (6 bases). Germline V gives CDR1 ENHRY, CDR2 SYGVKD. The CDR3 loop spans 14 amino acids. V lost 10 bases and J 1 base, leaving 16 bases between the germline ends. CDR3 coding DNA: TGTGCCACCTACTCACAACAGGGGAACACTGAAGCTTTCTTT. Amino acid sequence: CATYSQQGNTEAFF.

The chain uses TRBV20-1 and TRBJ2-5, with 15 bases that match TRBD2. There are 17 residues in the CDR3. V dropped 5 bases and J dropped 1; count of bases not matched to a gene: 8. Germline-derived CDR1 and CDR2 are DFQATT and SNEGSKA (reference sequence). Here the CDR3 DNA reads TGCAGTGCTCCAGGACTAGCGGGAGGGCCGGTCCAAGAGACCCAGTACTTC. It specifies CSAPGLAGGPVQETQYF.

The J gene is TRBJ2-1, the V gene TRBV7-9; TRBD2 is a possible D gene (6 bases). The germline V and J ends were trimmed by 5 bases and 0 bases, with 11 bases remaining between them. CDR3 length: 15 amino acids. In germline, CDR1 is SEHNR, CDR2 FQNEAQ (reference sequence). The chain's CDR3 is CASSLSGYSYNEQFF. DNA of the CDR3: TGTGCCAGCAGCCTTAGCGGTTACTCCTACAATGAGCAGTTCTTC.

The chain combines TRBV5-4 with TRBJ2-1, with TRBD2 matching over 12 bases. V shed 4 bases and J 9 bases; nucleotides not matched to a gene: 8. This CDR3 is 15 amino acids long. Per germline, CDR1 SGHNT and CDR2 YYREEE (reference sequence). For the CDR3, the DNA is TGTGCCAGCAGCCCGAGACTAGCGGGAGATATTGAGCAGTTCTTC. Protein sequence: CASSPRLAGDIEQFF.

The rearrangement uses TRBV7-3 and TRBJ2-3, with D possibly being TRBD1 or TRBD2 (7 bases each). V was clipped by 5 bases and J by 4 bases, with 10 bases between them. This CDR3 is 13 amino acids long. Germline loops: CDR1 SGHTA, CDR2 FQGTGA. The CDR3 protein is CASSQGGSDTQYF. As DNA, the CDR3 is TGTGCCAGCAGCCAGGGGGGGTCAGATACGCAGTATTTT.

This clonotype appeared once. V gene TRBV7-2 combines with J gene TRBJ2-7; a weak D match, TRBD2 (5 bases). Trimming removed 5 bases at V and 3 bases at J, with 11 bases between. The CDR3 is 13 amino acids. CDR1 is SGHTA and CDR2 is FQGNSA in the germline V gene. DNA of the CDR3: TGTGCCAGCAGCCCGTCTCGGGACTACGAGCAGTACTTC. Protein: CASSPSRDYEQYF.

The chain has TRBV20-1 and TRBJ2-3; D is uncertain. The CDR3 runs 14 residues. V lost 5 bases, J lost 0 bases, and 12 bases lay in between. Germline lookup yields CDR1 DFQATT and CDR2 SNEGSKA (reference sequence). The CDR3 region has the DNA TGCAGTGCTGTCGACTCATCAAGCACAGATACGCAGTATTTT. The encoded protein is CSAVDSSSTDTQYF.

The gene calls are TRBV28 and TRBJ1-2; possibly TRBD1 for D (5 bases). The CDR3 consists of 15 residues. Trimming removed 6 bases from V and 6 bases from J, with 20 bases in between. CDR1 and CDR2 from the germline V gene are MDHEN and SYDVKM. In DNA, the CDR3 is TGTGCCAGCAGGCCCCCGGGGCCGGAGGCACATGGCTACACCTTC. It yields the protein CASRPPGPEAHGYTF.

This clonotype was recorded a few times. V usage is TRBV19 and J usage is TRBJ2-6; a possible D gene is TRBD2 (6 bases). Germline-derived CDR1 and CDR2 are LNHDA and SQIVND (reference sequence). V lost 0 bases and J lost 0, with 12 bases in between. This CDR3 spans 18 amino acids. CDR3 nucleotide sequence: TGTGCCAGTAGTATAGATCTACCCGGGAGCTCTGGGGCCAACGTCCTGACTTTC. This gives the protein CASSIDLPGSSGANVLTF.

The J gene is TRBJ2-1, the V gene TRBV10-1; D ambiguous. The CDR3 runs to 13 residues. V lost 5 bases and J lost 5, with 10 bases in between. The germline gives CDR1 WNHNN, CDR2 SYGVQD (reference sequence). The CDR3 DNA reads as TGCGCCAGCAGTATCGGTCTGAACAATGAGCAGTTCTTC. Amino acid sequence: CASSIGLNNEQFF.

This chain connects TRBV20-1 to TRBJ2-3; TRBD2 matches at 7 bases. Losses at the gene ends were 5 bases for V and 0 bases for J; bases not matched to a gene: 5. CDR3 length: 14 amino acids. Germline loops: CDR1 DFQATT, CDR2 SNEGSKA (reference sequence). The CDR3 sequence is CSAYGGGSTDTQYF. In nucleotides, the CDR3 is TGCAGTGCTTATGGGGGGGGTAGCACAGATACGCAGTATTTT.